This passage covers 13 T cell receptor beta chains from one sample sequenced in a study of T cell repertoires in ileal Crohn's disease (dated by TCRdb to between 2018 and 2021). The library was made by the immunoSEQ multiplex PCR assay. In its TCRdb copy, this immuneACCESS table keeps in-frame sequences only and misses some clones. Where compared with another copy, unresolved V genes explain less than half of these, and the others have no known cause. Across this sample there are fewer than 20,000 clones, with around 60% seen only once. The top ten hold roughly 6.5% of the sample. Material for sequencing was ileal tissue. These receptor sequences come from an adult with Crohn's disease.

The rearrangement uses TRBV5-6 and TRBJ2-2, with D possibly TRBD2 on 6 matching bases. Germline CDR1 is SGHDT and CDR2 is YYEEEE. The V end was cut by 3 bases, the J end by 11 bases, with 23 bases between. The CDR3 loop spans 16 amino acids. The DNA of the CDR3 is TGTGCCAGCAGCTGGAGGGGTTATGGGATTACCCCTGAGCTGTTTTTT. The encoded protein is CASSWRGYGITPELFF.

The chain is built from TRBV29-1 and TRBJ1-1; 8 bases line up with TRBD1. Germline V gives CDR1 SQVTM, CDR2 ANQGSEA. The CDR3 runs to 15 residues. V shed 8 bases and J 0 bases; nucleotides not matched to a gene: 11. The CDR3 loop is CSSDRGETMNTEAFF. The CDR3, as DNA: TGCAGCTCTGACAGGGGCGAAACCATGAACACTGAAGCTTTCTTT.

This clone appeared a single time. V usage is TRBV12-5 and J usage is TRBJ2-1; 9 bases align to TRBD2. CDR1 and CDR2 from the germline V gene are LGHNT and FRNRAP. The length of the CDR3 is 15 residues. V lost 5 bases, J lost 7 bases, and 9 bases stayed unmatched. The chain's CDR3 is CASGLGVAGVNEQFF. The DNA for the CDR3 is TGTGCTAGTGGTCTTGGGGTAGCGGGAGTGAATGAGCAGTTCTTC.

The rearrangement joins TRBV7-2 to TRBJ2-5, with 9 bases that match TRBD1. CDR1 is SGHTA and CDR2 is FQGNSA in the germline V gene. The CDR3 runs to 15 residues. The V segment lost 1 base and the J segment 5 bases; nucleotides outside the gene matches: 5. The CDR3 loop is CASSLGDRDFETQYF. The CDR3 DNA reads TGTGCCAGCAGCTTAGGGGACAGGGATTTCGAGACCCAGTACTTC.

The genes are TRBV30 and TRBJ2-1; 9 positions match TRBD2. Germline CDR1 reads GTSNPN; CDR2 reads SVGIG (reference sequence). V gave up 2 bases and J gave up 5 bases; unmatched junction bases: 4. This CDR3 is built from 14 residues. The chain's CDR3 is CAWSTAGGDNEQFF. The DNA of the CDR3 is TGTGCCTGGAGTACGGCGGGAGGGGACAATGAGCAGTTCTTC.

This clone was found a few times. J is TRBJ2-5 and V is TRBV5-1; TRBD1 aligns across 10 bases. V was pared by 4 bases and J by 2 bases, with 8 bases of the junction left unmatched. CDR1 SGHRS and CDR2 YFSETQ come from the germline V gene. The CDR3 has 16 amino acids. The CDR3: CASSQESGQGQETQYF. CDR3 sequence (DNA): TGCGCCAGCAGCCAAGAGTCGGGACAGGGGCAAGAGACCCAGTACTTC.

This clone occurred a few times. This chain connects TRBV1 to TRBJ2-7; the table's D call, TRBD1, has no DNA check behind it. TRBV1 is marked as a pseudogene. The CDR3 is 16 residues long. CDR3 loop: CTSSQDNDSNYYEQYF. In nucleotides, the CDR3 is TGCACCAGCAGCCAAGATAACGACAGCAATTACTACGAGCAGTACTTC.

CDR3: CASSLGGGQETQYF. The CDR3 bases are TGTGCCAGCAGCTTAGGAGGAGGGCAAGAGACCCAGTACTTC. The chain employs TRBV7-2 and TRBJ2-5, with D possibly matching TRBD2 (6 bases). This CDR3 spans 14 amino acids. Trimming left V 1 base short and J 2 bases short, with 8 bases between. The germline V gene encodes CDR1 SGHTA and CDR2 FQGNSA.

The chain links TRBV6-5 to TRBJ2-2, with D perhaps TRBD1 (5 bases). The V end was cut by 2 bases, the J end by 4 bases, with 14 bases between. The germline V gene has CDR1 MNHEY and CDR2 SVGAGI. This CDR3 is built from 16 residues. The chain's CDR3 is CASSYDGRAVTGELFF. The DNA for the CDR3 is TGTGCCAGCAGTTACGATGGCAGGGCCGTCACCGGGGAGCTGTTTTTT.

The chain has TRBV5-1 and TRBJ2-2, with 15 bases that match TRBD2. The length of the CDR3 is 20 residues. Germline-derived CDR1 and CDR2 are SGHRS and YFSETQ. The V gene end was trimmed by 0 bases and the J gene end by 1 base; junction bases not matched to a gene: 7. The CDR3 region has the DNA TGCGCCAGCAGCTTGGCGGTATGGACTAGCGGGAGGGAGAACACCGGGGAGCTGTTTTTT. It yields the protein CASSLAVWTSGRENTGELFF.

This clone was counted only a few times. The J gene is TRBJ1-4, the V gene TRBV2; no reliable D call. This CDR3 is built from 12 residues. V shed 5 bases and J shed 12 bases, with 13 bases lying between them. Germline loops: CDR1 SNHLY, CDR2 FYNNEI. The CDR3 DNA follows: TGTGCCAGCAGTCTCCCCTCTCGGGAACTGTTTTTT. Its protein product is CASSLPSRELFF.

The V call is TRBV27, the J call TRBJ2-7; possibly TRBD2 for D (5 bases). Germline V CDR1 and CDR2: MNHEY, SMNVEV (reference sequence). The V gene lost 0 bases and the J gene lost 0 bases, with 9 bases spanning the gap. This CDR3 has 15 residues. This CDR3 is CASSLSGVGSYEQYF. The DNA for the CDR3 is TGTGCCAGCAGTTTATCCGGGGTTGGCTCCTACGAGCAGTACTTC.

The CDR3 nucleotides are TGTGCCACCAGCACCCCCCGGGCCGGACAGGGACGTTACGAGCAGTACTTC. It specifies CATSTPRAGQGRYEQYF. The chain employs TRBV15 and TRBJ2-7; 8 nucleotides agree with TRBD1. The CDR3 contains 17 residues. Germline CDR1 is LNHNV and CDR2 is YYDKDF (reference sequence). V dropped 4 bases and J dropped 4; count of bases not matched to a gene: 15.